The 17 T cell receptor beta chains in this list originate from one sample, sequenced in a study of cytomegalovirus exposure and HLA in healthy donors. PCR employed 60 Vbeta and 13 Jbeta primers. Sequenced by immunoSEQ multiplex PCR; TCRdb stores in-frame clones only, minus some. The data hold about 150,000 clones, with over 70% observed a single time. Sequencing was carried out using PBMCs. The receptors derive from a man aged 40-50 years in good health and CMV-seronegative.

The rearrangement joins TRBV29-1 to TRBJ2-7, with D perhaps matching TRBD1 (5 bases). This CDR3 is built from 14 residues. Germline assignment: CDR1 SQVTM and CDR2 ANQGSEA. V was pared by 5 bases and J by 0 bases, with 14 bases between. The CDR3 reads CSVSLGQGSYEQYF. CDR3 in DNA: TGCAGCGTTTCCTTGGGGCAGGGCTCCTACGAGCAGTACTTC.

J is TRBJ2-1 and V is TRBV7-3; D is uncertain. The CDR3 runs to 14 residues. V was pared by 5 bases and J by 1 base, with 9 bases between. CDR1 is SGHTA, CDR2 FQGTGA, per germline. The CDR3 sequence: CASSPAGSYNEQFF. The CDR3 nucleotides are TGTGCCAGCAGCCCCGCAGGATCCTACAATGAGCAGTTCTTC.

The rearrangement uses TRBV25-1 and TRBJ2-2; maybe TRBD1 (5 bases). The V end was cut by 5 bases, the J end by 6 bases, with 22 bases between. Germline V gives CDR1 MGHDK, CDR2 SYGVNS. The CDR3 consists of 17 residues. The CDR3 sequence: CASSPTQDPAFAGELFF. The CDR3 DNA follows: TGTGCCAGCAGTCCCACACAGGATCCTGCCTTCGCCGGGGAGCTGTTTTTT. Filled out from reference TRBV25-1 and TRBJ2-2, the complete variable domain reads EADIYQTPRYLVIGTGKKITLECSQTMGHDKMYWYQQDPGMELHLIHYSYGVNSTEKGDLSSESTVSRIRTEHFPLTLESARPSHTSQYLCASSPTQDPAFAGELFFGEGSRLTVL.

The J gene is TRBJ2-7, the V gene TRBV6-6, with no clear D. The CDR3 totals 11 residues. Germline V gene sequence: CDR1 MNHNY, CDR2 SVGAGI (reference sequence). The V end was cut by 2 bases, the J end by 5 bases, with 4 bases between. As DNA, the CDR3 is TGTGCCAGCAGTTACCTCCACGAGCAGTACTTC. Translating gives CASSYLHEQYF.

The J gene is TRBJ2-7, the V gene TRBV10-1, with TRBD1 matching over 10 bases. CDR1 is WNHNN and CDR2 is SYGVQD in the germline V gene (reference sequence). This CDR3 region has 12 residues. CDR3 loop: CAQGQGFCEQYF. For the CDR3, the DNA is TGCGCTCAGGGACAGGGGTTTTGCGAGCAGTACTTC.

The chain recombines TRBV7-2 with TRBJ2-1; the match to TRBD2 covers 13 bases. Germline values: CDR1 SGHTA, CDR2 FQGNSA. CDR3 size: 16 residues. With V trimmed by 5 bases and J by 2 bases, 3 bases remained unmatched. The CDR3 spells CASSPTSGGAYNEQFF. For the CDR3, the DNA is TGTGCCAGCAGCCCAACTAGCGGGGGGGCCTACAATGAGCAGTTCTTC.

Regarding this clone: This sample also contains other DNA sequences that code for the same CDR3. The V gene is TRBV27, the J gene TRBJ1-2; 7 bases map to TRBD1. Germline-derived CDR1 and CDR2 are MNHEY and SMNVEV (reference sequence). Trimming removed 5 bases from V and 4 bases from J; junction bases left unmatched: 7. There are 14 residues in the CDR3. CDR3 nucleotides: TGTGCCAGCAGTCCAGGGGGACAGACCTATGGCTACACCTTC. Its protein product is CASSPGGQTYGYTF.

The chain has TRBV7-3 and TRBJ1-1; D gene unclear. This CDR3 contains 16 residues. V lost 3 bases to trimming and J lost 1 base, with 15 bases between them. From germline, CDR1 is SGHTA and CDR2 FQGTGA. In DNA form, the CDR3 reads TGTGCCAGCAGCTTGACATCGCTCGCCCCGAACACTGAAGCTTTCTTT. Its translation is CASSLTSLAPNTEAFF.

The chain has TRBV5-1 and TRBJ2-7; 8 nucleotides align to TRBD1. V was clipped by 0 bases and J by 6 bases; unmatched bases: 8. The CDR3 has 15 residues. CDR1 is SGHRS and CDR2 is YFSETQ in the germline V gene. For the CDR3, the DNA is TGCGCCAGCAGCTTGGCCGGGGACAGGCGGGGCGAGCAGTACTTC. Protein product: CASSLAGDRRGEQYF.

V is TRBV6-6 and J is TRBJ1-5; 10 bases align to TRBD1. Germline V gives CDR1 MNHNY, CDR2 SVGAGI (reference sequence). Trimming removed 4 bases from V and 1 base from J; junction bases left unmatched: 4. CDR3 size: 16 residues. The CDR3 sequence: CASSSADRGSNQPQHF. The CDR3 DNA reads TGTGCCAGCAGTTCCGCGGACAGGGGGAGCAATCAGCCCCAGCATTTT.

This chain connects TRBV25-1 to TRBJ2-5, with D perhaps TRBD2 (7 bases). V was cut by 6 bases and J by 3 bases, with 14 bases left in between. CDR1 MGHDK and CDR2 SYGVNS come from the germline V gene. This CDR3 is built from 14 residues. The DNA for the CDR3 is TGTGCCAGCAGAAAAGGGGGGGGGAAAGAGACCCAGTACTTC. Its protein product is CASRKGGGKETQYF.

For this clone: The same CDR3 arises from other DNA sequences in this sample as well. The chain recombines TRBV30 with TRBJ1-3; maybe TRBD1 (6 bases). The germline V gene encodes CDR1 GTSNPN and CDR2 SVGIG (reference sequence). Trimming removed 4 bases from V and 2 bases from J, with 6 bases in between. The CDR3 contains 12 residues. The CDR3 nucleotides read TGTGCCTGGAACAGGGCTGGAAACACCATATATTTT. It translates to CAWNRAGNTIYF.

In DNA form, the CDR3 reads TGTGCCAGTAGTATAGAGGGAACCGGGACAGACCTAAACTATGGCTACACCTTC. This encodes CASSIEGTGTDLNYGYTF. V usage is TRBV19 and J usage is TRBJ1-2; 7 positions match TRBD1. V gave up 0 bases and J gave up 2 bases; unmatched junction bases: 12. The CDR3 has 18 amino acids. In germline, CDR1 is LNHDA, CDR2 SQIVND (reference sequence).

The chain links TRBV27 to TRBJ2-1; 7 bases align to TRBD2. J gave up 6 bases and V 3 bases, and 11 bases lay outside the gene matches. CDR3 length: 16 residues. Germline V gives CDR1 MNHEY, CDR2 SMNVEV (reference sequence). CDR3: CASSFISSGIRNEQFF. The DNA of the CDR3 is TGTGCCAGCAGTTTTATCAGCAGCGGGATTCGCAATGAGCAGTTCTTC.

CDR3 in amino acids: CASSFDSLGNQPQHF. The CDR3 DNA sequence: TGTGCCAGCAGTTTCGACAGCCTGGGCAATCAGCCCCAGCATTTT. The chain joins TRBV27 to TRBJ1-5, with D possibly TRBD1 on 5 matching bases. There are 15 residues in the CDR3. The germline V gene encodes CDR1 MNHEY and CDR2 SMNVEV (reference sequence). V lost 3 bases and J 2 bases, leaving 11 bases between the germline ends.

V gene TRBV9 combines with J gene TRBJ2-1; 11 bases are shared with TRBD2. J lost 4 bases, V lost 7 bases, and 4 bases had no gene match. The CDR3 sequence is 14 residues long. Germline CDR1 SGDLS, CDR2 YYNGEE. The DNA for the CDR3 is TGTGCCAGCGGAGGGACTAGCGGATACAATGAGCAGTTCTTC. Translation gives CASGGTSGYNEQFF.

This chain joins TRBV7-9 and TRBJ2-1; D might be TRBD1 (5 bases). Trimming removed 5 bases from V and 8 bases from J, with 10 bases in between. The CDR3 has 12 residues. The germline V gene encodes CDR1 SEHNR and CDR2 FQNEAQ (reference sequence). CDR3 nucleotide sequence: TGTGCCAGCAGCCAAGACAGCGATGAGCAGTTCTTC. Encoded protein: CASSQDSDEQFF.